This TCR beta chain was recovered during a study of technical replicates of blood from several donors. The length of the CDR3 is 11 residues. Trimming stripped 10 bases from V and 1 base from J, with 7 bases between. Germline CDR1 is ENHRY and CDR2 is SYGVKD. Method: immunoSEQ multiplex PCR; TCRdb's copy keeps in-frame clones and lacks some. The sample lists around 79,000 clones; 85% to 95% were seen once. The clonotype was recovered from a human donor in good health. V gene TRBV10-3 combines with J gene TRBJ2-5; no clear D. The sequencing input was T cells isolated from PBMCs. The CDR3 region is CATGIQETQYF. Written as DNA, the CDR3 is TGTGCCACAGGAATCCAAGAGACCCAGTACTTC.